This T cell receptor (beta chain) was retrieved from a study of T cell responses to AZD1222 COVID-19 vaccine. General study points: Spike-specific TCR repertoires showed rising breadth and depth after two AZD1222 doses.

CDR3 length: 15 amino acids. V shed 4 bases and J 6 bases; nucleotides not matched to a gene: 4. Per the germline V gene, CDR1 is SGDLS and CDR2 is YYNGEE. Of note for this clone: Its antigen is undetermined.

Generated by immunoSEQ multiplex PCR, the TCRdb table keeps only in-frame clones and is missing some. Found here are some 110,000 clones, around 89% of them singletons; the top ten hold 3.5% to 4.5%. The sequence was obtained from an adult in good health. The rearrangement links TRBV9 to TRBJ2-1; 13 bases map to TRBD2. The starting material was peripheral blood, obtained on day 0 of AZD1222 vaccination. The CDR3 region is CASSLWTSGSNEQFF. Written as DNA, the CDR3 is TGTGCCAGCAGCCTTTGGACTAGCGGGAGCAATGAGCAGTTCTTC.